The rows below give T cell receptor beta chains drawn from one sample of a study of persistence of HIV-infected CD4 T cells. The method was immunoSEQ multiplex PCR; TCRdb's version includes in-frame clones alone and lacks a portion of them. This table holds 6,000 to 8,500 clones, 70% to 80% found once. No antigen has been assigned to these receptors. The sequencing here drew on CD4+ T cells sorted from PBMCs after approximately 19-hour stimulation, taken from a patient who received antiretroviral therapy. The source is an adult woman with HIV who was CMV-seropositive. Each CDR3 is given with its conserved first and last residue. D genes are given only for firm matches. Only some rows state a clone size, as once, few, many or a class for expanded clones.

once	TRBD1	TRBV3-1/TRBV3-2	TRBJ1-1	CASSQQLLSGTGEAFF	TGTGCCAGCAGCCAGCAGCTCTTATCCGGGACAGGTGAAGCTTTCTTT
-	-	TRBV3-1/TRBV3-2	TRBJ1-1	CASSARGMNTEAFF	TGTGCCAGCAGCGCCCGCGGTATGAACACTGAAGCTTTCTTT
-	-	TRBV5-1	TRBJ1-1	CASSPNVGERRKAFF	TGCGCCAGCAGCCCCAACGTGGGGGAGCGCCGAAAAGCTTTCTTT
-	-	TRBV18	TRBJ2-1	CASSPYLRDRSNEQFF	TGTGCCAGCTCACCTTACCTACGCGACAGGAGCAATGAGCAGTTCTTC
-	TRBD1	TRBV2	TRBJ1-1	CASSELGQGNAEAFF	TGTGCCAGCAGTGAATTGGGACAGGGGAACGCTGAAGCTTTCTTT
few	TRBD2	TRBV5-1	TRBJ2-3	CASSIAGVRDTQYF	TGCGCCAGCAGCATAGCGGGAGTACGAGATACGCAGTATTTT
-	TRBD2	TRBV3-1/TRBV3-2	TRBJ2-1	CASSHHSGRASNEQFF	TGTGCCAGCAGCCACCATAGCGGGAGGGCGTCTAATGAGCAGTTCTTC
-	-	TRBV6-5	TRBJ1-5	CASNTGNQPQHF	TGTGCCAGCAACACAGGTAATCAGCCCCAGCATTTT
-	TRBD1	TRBV18	TRBJ1-5	CASSLTGGDQPQHF	TGTGCCAGCTCACTGACAGGGGGGGATCAGCCCCAGCATTTT
few	TRBD1	TRBV5-1	TRBJ2-3	CASSLGDRDTDTQYF	TGCGCCAGCAGCTTGGGGGACAGGGACACAGATACGCAGTATTTT
-	TRBD2	TRBV29-1	TRBJ2-6	CSVDRGAGANVLTF	TGCAGCGTTGATCGGGGGGCTGGGGCCAACGTCCTGACTTTC
-	-	TRBV7-2	TRBJ2-7	CASSRRDTAYEQYF	TGTGCCAGCAGCCGCCGGGACACGGCCTACGAGCAGTACTTC
-	-	TRBV12-3/TRBV12-4	TRBJ2-5	CASSPTAQETQYF	TGTGCCAGCAGTCCAACAGCGCAAGAGACCCAGTACTTC
-	-	TRBV27	TRBJ1-4	CASRSAGALNEKLFF	TGTGCCAGCAGGTCTGCAGGGGCCTTAAATGAAAAACTGTTTTTT
once	-	TRBV5-1	TRBJ2-1	CASSPDQGQLRYSSYNEQFF	TGCGCCAGCAGCCCAGATCAAGGACAGCTCAGATACAGCTCCTACAATGAGCAGTTCTTC
few	-	TRBV12-3/TRBV12-4	TRBJ1-5	CASSGRPQQPQHF	TGTGCCAGCAGCGGACGTCCCCAGCAGCCCCAGCATTTT
-	TRBD2	TRBV7-8	TRBJ2-7	CASSVLAGGRREQYF	TGTGCCAGCAGCGTTCTAGCGGGAGGGCGGCGGGAGCAGTACTTC
medium-sized	-	TRBV2	TRBJ1-3	CASSPDGNTIYF	TGTGCCAGCAGCCCCGATGGAAACACCATATATTTT
-	TRBD1	TRBV19	TRBJ1-2	CASSMGQVYGYTF	TGTGCCAGTAGTATGGGACAGGTCTATGGCTACACCTTC
-	-	TRBV4-1	TRBJ1-6	CASSQDGGQRSPLHF	TGCGCCAGCAGCCAAGACGGAGGACAGCGATCACCCCTCCACTTT
-	TRBD1	TRBV7-2	TRBJ1-5	CASSLRTGEDQPQHF	TGTGCCAGCAGCTTAAGGACAGGGGAGGATCAGCCCCAGCATTTT
-	-	TRBV2	TRBJ2-5	CASSALQETQYF	TGTGCCAGCAGTGCTTTGCAAGAGACCCAGTACTTC
-	-	TRBV19	TRBJ2-3	CASSSTKLRGYTDTQYF	TGTGCCAGTAGTTCCACTAAACTCAGGGGTTACACAGATACGCAGTATTTT
-	-	TRBV5-1	TRBJ1-4	CASSLSAGVSGEKLFF	TGCGCCAGCAGCTTGTCCGCAGGCGTCTCAGGCGAAAAACTGTTTTTT
-	-	TRBV18	TRBJ1-5	CASSPPRSEGMVQPQHF	TGTGCCAGCTCACCACCGAGGTCCGAGGGTATGGTTCAGCCCCAGCATTTT
-	-	TRBV29-1	TRBJ1-3	CSVDVAGGSGNTIYF	TGCAGCGTTGACGTGGCTGGGGGCTCTGGAAACACCATATATTTT
-	-	TRBV6-5	TRBJ1-1	CASRSWIPNTEAFF	TGTGCCAGCAGGAGCTGGATACCGAACACTGAAGCTTTCTTT
few	TRBD2	TRBV27	TRBJ2-3	CASSFYPGRADTQYF	TGTGCCAGCAGTTTTTATCCCGGGAGGGCCGATACGCAGTATTTT
-	TRBD1	TRBV6-1	TRBJ1-6	CASSEVDRGRFSPLHF	TGTGCCAGCAGTGAAGTCGACAGGGGGCGATTTTCACCCCTCCACTTT
-	TRBD2	TRBV19	TRBJ2-3	CASSTAGVTQYF	TGTGCCAGTAGTACGGCGGGAGTTACGCAGTATTTT
-	TRBD1	TRBV24-1	TRBJ1-1	CATRDRGTDGTEAFF	TGTGCCACCAGGGACAGGGGGACCGATGGCACTGAAGCTTTCTTT
once	-	TRBV15	TRBJ1-6	CATSSGPVGRLGYNSPLHF	TGTGCCACCAGCAGCGGCCCGGTCGGCAGGCTCGGGTATAATTCACCCCTCCACTTT
-	-	TRBV16	TRBJ2-2	CASSLTSYTGELFF	TGTGCCAGCAGTCTTACCAGTTACACCGGGGAGCTGTTTTTT
-	TRBD1	TRBV5-6	TRBJ1-6	CASSLWDRLSSPLHF	TGTGCCAGCAGCTTGTGGGACAGGTTGAGTTCACCCCTCCACTTT